Sequencing of this T cell receptor (beta chain) was carried out in a study of blood T cell repertoires in COVID-19. Across the whole study: Spain, Italy and the United States supplied samples that represented acute and convalescent COVID-19.

Per germline, CDR1 LGHNT and CDR2 FRNRAP. V shed 4 bases, J shed 13 bases, and the junction held 10 bases outside the gene matches. This CDR3 spans 14 amino acids. Sequencing was performed with immunoSEQ multiplex PCR; in TCRdb, only in-frame clones are kept and a portion is missing. The repertoire holds 250,000 to 350,000 clones, with roughly 84% as singletons. Source material: peripheral blood. This clonotype originated in a human donor with COVID-19, enrolled during active disease. The donor label of this sample is uncertain. The gene calls are TRBV12-5 and TRBJ2-5; 12 bases align to TRBD1. In DNA, the CDR3 is TGTGCTAGTGGTTGGCCGGGACAGGGGGCCCCTCGGTACTTC. Translating gives CASGWPGQGAPRYF. The full variable domain, its missing parts supplied by reference TRBV12-5 and TRBJ2-5, is DARVTQTPRHKVTEMGQEVTMRCQPILGHNTVFWYRQTMMQGLELLAYFRNRAPLDDSGMPKDRFSAEMPDATLATLKIQPSEPRDSAVYFCASGWPGQGAPRYFGPGTRLLVL.